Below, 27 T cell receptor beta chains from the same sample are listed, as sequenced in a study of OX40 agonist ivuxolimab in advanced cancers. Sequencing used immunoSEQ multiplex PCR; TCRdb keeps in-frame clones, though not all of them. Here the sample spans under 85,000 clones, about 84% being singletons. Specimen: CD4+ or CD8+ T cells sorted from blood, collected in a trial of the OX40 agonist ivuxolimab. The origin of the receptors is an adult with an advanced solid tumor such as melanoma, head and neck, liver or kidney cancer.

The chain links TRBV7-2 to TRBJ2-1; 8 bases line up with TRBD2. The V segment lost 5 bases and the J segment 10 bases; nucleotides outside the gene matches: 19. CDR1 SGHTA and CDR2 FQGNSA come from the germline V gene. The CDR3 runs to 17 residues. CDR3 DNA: TGTGCCAGCAGCCCAGGGTACCGGACTAGCCTCATTCACGAGCAGTTCTTC. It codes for CASSPGYRTSLIHEQFF.

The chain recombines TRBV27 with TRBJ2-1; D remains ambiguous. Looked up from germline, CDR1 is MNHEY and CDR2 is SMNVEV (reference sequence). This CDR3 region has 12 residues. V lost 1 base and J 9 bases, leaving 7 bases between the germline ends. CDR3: CASSLFAGEQFF. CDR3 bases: TGTGCCAGCAGTTTATTTGCCGGTGAGCAGTTCTTC.

This CDR3 is CASSSDRIGEQYF. The CDR3 region has the DNA TGTGCCAGCTCATCGGACAGGATCGGAGAGCAGTACTTC. The chain joins TRBV18 to TRBJ2-7; 7 bases map to TRBD1. V lost 5 bases, J lost 7 bases, and 8 bases stayed unmatched. The CDR3 runs to 13 residues. The V gene's germline CDR1 is KGHSH and CDR2 LQKENI.

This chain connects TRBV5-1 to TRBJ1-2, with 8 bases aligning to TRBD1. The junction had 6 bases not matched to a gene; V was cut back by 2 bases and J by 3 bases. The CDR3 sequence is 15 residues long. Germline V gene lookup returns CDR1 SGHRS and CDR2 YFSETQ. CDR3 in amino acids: CASSLNRGVDYGYTF. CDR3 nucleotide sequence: TGCGCCAGCAGCTTAAACAGGGGGGTGGACTATGGCTACACCTTC.

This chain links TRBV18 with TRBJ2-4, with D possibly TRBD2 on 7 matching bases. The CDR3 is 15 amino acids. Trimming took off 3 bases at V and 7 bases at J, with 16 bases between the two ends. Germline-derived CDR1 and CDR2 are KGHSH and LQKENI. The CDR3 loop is CASSPNRGARNIQYF. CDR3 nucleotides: TGTGCCAGCTCACCTAACCGGGGGGCCCGGAACATTCAGTACTTC.

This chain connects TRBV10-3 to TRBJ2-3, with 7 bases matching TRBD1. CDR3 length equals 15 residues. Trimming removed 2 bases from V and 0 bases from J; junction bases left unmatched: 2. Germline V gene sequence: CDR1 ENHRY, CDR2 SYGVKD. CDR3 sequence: CAISERRGSTDTQYF. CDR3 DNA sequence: TGTGCCATCAGTGAGCGCAGGGGGAGCACAGATACGCAGTATTTT.

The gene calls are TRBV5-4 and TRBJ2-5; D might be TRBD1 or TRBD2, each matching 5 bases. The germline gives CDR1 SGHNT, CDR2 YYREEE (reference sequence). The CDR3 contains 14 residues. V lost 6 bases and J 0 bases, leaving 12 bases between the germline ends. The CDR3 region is CASTGTSYQETQYF. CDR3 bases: TGTGCCAGCACTGGGACCTCGTACCAAGAGACCCAGTACTTC.

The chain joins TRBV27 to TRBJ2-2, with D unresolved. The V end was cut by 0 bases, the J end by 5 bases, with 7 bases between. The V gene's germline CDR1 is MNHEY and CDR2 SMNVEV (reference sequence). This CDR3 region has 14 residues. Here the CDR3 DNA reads TGTGCCAGCAGTTTATCTGCCGTTACCGGGGAGCTGTTTTTT. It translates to CASSLSAVTGELFF.

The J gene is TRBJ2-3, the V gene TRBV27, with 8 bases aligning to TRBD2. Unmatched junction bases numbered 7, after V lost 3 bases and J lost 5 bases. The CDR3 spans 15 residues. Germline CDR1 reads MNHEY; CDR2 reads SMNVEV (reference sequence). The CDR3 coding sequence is TGTGCCAGCAGTTTCGGGGGGGCGCGGCAAGATACGCAGTATTTT. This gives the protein CASSFGGARQDTQYF.

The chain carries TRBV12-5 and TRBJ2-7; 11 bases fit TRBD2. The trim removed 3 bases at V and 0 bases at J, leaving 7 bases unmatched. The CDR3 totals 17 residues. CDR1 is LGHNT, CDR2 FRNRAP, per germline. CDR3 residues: CASGFRGLADSSYEQYF. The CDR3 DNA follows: TGTGCTAGTGGTTTCAGGGGACTAGCGGACAGCTCCTACGAGCAGTACTTC.

The CDR3 DNA sequence: TGTGCCAGCAGGCTTGGGCAGGCCTTCACCGGGGAGCTGTTTTTT. Translated: CASRLGQAFTGELFF. J is TRBJ2-2 and V is TRBV5-6, with D hard to call. The CDR3 contains 15 residues. Looked up from germline, CDR1 is SGHDT and CDR2 is YYEEEE. The germline V and J ends were trimmed by 5 bases and 4 bases, with 15 bases remaining between them. Combining the CDR3 with reference TRBV5-6 and TRBJ2-2 gives the whole variable domain DAGVTQSPTHLIKTRGQQVTLRCSPKSGHDTVSWYQQALGQGPQFIFQYYEEEERQRGNFPDRFSGHQFPNYSSELNVNALLLGDSALYLCASRLGQAFTGELFFGEGSRLTVL.

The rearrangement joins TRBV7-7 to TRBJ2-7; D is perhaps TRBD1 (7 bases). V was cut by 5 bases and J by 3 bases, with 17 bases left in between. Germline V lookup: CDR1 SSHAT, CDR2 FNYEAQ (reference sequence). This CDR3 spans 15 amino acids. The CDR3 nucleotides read TGTGCCAGCAGCCTACGACAGGGAGGTAACTACGAGCAGTACTTC. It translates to CASSLRQGGNYEQYF.

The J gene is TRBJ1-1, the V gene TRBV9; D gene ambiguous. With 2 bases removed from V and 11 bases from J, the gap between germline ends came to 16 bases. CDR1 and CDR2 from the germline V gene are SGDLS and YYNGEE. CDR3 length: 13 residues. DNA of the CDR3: TGTGCCAGCAGCGTTGGGCAAATCGGTCGGGCTTTCTTT. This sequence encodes CASSVGQIGRAFF. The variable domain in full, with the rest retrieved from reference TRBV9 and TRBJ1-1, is DSGVTQTPKHLITATGQRVTLRCSPRSGDLSVYWYQQSLDQGLQFLIQYYNGEERAKGNILERFSAQQFPDLHSELNLSSLELGDSALYFCASSVGQIGRAFFGQGTRLTVV.

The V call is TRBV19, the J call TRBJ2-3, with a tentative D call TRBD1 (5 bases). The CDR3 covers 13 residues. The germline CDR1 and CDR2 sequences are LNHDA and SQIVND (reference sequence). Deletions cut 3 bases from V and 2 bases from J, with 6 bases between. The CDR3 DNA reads TGTGCCAGTAGTATGACAGCCACAGATACGCAGTATTTT. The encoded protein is CASSMTATDTQYF.

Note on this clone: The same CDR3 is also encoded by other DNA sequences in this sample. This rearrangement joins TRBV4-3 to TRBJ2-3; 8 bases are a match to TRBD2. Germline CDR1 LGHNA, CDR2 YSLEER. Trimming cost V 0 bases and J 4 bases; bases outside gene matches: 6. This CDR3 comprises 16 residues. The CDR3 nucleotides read TGCGCCAGCAGCCAAGATGTTTCGGGGGGGGCAGATACGCAGTATTTT. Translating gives CASSQDVSGGADTQYF.

The CDR3 loop is CASSLRAGSGNTIYF. Here the CDR3 DNA reads TGCGCCAGCAGCTTGAGAGCAGGCTCTGGAAACACCATATATTTT. The chain has TRBV5-1 and TRBJ1-3, with D unclear. CDR1 SGHRS and CDR2 YFSETQ come from the germline V gene. V lost 1 base, J lost 0 bases, and 8 bases lay in between. This CDR3 region has 15 residues.

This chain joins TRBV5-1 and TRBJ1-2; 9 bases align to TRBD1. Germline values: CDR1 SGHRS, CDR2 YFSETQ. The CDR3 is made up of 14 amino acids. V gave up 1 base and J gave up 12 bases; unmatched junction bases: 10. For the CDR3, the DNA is TGCGCCAGCAGCTTGACCGGACAGGGGAGATATGACACCTTC. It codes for CASSLTGQGRYDTF.

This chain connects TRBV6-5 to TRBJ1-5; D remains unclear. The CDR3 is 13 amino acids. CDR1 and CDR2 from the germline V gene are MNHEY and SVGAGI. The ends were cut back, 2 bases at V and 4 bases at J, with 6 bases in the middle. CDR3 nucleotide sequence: TGTGCCAGCAGTTACACGGCAAATCAGCCCCAGCATTTT. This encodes CASSYTANQPQHF.

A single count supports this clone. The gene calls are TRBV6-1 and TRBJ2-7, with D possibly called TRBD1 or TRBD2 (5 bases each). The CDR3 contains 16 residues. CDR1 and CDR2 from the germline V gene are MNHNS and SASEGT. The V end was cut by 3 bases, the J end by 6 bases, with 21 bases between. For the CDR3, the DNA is TGTGCCAGCAGTGACCTAAGGGACCCTACAGCAGCCGAGCAGTACTTC. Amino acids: CASSDLRDPTAAEQYF.

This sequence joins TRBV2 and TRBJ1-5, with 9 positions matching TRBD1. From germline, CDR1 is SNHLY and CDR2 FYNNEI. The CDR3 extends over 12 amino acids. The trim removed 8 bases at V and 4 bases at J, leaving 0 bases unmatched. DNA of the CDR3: TGTGCCAGCGGGACAGGGAATCAGCCCCAGCATTTT. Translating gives CASGTGNQPQHF.

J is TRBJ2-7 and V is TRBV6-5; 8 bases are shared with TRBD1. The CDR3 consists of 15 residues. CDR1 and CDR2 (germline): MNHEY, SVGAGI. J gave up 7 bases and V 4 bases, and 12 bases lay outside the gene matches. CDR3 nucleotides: TGTGCCAGCAGTTTCTTCGGGACAGGAGATGGGGAGCAGTACTTC. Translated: CASSFFGTGDGEQYF.

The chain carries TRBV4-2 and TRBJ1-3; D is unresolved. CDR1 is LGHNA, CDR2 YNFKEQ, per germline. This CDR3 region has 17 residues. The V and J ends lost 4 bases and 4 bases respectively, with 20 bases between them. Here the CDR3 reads CASSPEVRQWAGNTIYF. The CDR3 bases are TGTGCCAGCAGCCCCGAGGTACGGCAGTGGGCCGGAAACACCATATATTTT.

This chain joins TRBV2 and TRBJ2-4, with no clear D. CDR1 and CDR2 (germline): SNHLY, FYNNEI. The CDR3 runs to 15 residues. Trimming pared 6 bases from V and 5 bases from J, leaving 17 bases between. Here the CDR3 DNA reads TGTGCCAGCAGACCGGGTTCGGTGGGCGAAAACATTCAGTACTTC. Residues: CASRPGSVGENIQYF.

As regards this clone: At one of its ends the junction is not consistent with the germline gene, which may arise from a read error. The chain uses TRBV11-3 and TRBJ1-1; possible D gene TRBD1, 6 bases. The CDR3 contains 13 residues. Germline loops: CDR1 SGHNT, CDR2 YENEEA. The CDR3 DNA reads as TGTGCCAGCAGCCTAGATCCCCGCAGGGGAGCTTTCTTT. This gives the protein CASSLDPRRGAFF.

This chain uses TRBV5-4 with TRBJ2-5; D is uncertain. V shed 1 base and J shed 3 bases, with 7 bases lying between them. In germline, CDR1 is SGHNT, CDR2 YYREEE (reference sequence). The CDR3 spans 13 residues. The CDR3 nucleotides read TGTGCCAGCAGCTTGCCCTTCGAAGAGACCCAGTACTTC. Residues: CASSLPFEETQYF.

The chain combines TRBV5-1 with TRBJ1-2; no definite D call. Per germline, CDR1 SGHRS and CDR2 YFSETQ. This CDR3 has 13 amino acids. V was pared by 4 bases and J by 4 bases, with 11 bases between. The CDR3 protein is CASSLGIGYGYTF. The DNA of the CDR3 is TGCGCCAGCAGCCTCGGTATTGGCTATGGCTACACCTTC.

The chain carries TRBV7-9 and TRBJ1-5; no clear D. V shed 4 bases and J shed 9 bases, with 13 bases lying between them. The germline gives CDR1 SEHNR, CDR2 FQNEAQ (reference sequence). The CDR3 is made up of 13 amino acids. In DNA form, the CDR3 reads TGTGCCAGCAGCTACACGGAGGTGGGGCCCCAGCATTTT. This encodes CASSYTEVGPQHF. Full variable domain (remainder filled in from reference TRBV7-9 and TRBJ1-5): DTGVSQNPRHKITKRGQNVTFRCDPISEHNRLYWYRQTLGQGPEFLTYFQNEAQLEKSRLLSDRFSAERPKGSFSTLEIQRTEQGDSAMYLCASSYTEVGPQHFGDGTRLSIL.